Given below is one T cell receptor beta chain in context. Its antigen has not been determined. No base qualities exist here, and no much larger clone lies one base off it. These data belong to a study of blood T cell repertoires in COVID-19 (TCRdb year 2020). About the full investigation: Collaborator samples came from the United States, Italy and Spain and covered acute and convalescent phases of COVID-19. Sample metadata almost always included a de-identified subject ID, COVID-19 status, age in years and sex. Where HLA class I and class II types were available, the types were taken from metadata supplied by the sample provider, not from assay-based typing. The material from the prospective study consisted of cDNA or gDNA derived from T cells, B-cell-depleted T cells, or PBMCs. The dataset comprised deeply sampled blood TCRbeta repertoires from subjects exposed to, actively infected with, or recovered from COVID-19. The samples were drawn from the first 160 participants of the ongoing ImmuneRACE study and from 950 to 1,500 subjects provided by 6 global collaborators. The repertoires were released in a freely available public database meant as a resource for research on the immune response to SARS-CoV-2. What the research found in general, with its limitations: How much clinical and demographic metadata was included differed by source and by participant, and the metadata was provided uncurated.

Collaborating institutions collected whole blood in K2EDTA tubes following their own protocols. For TCRbeta analysis, collaborators shipped samples in one of three forms: frozen whole blood, isolated PBMCs, or DNA extracted from either of those sample types. TCRbeta CDR3 regions were amplified from genomic DNA using the immunoSEQ Assay, a bias-controlled multiplex PCR. The source study handled its data this way. The number of nucleated cells in each sample was estimated from the amplification of reference gene primers within the assay. To quantify the absolute abundance of each unique TCRbeta CDR3 rearrangement, sequence reads were collapsed and filtered. Productive Simpson clonality was computed per sample as the square root of Simpson's diversity index over productive rearrangements. TCRdb provides this immuneACCESS table in a form limited to in-frame rearrangements. Some clones are lacking; in checked studies, under half of them reflect an unresolved V gene, and why the rest are absent is not known. The DNA gave D and trimming, while V, J and clone size come from that table. The sample table contains about 73,000 clones; only one count was recorded for approximately 89% of them. Roughly 9.6% of the sample is in the top ten clones.

According to the germline V gene, CDR1 reads SGHRS and CDR2 reads YFSETQ. V lost 4 bases and J lost 6 bases; the stretch between them is 17 bases long. There are 15 amino acids in the CDR3, from cysteine to phenylalanine inclusive. This entry keeps only the CDR3 DNA: 45 bases, framed from base 1. The clonotype originates from a man older than 75 with acute or convalescent COVID-19. Specimen: peripheral blood. In this chain, TRBV5-1 is recombined with TRBJ2-1; possibly the D gene is TRBD1, per 6 matching bases. The sequenced DNA: TGCGCCAGCAGCGGCTCAGGGGCGACGAGCAATGAGCAGTTCTTC. Protein translation: CASSGSGATSNEQFF.